The rows below give T cell receptor beta chains drawn from one sample of a study of cytotoxic CD8 clonotypes in ibrutinib-treated CLL. Profiling relied on immunoSEQ multiplex PCR, and the TCRdb table lists in-frame clones only, not all of them. Of more than 110,000 clones in the sample, about 75% were seen once. The source was PBMCs, collected after 24 months of ibrutinib treatment. The receptors stem from a human donor with chronic lymphocytic leukemia. Both conserved end residues are part of each CDR3. A D gene is named only where the DNA matches it firmly. Some rows mark clone size as missing; the rest say once, few, many or name a class of expanded clone.

D gene	clone size	V gene	J gene	CDR3 protein	CDR3 DNA
TRBD2	.	TRBV4-3	TRBJ2-3	CASSQGEGPLDTQYF	TGCGCCAGCAGCCAAGGGGAGGGGCCGTTAGATACGCAGTATTTT
TRBD1	once	TRBV18	TRBJ2-6	CASSLQTGSKYSGANVLTF	TGTGCCAGCTCACTCCAGACAGGGTCTAAATACTCTGGGGCCAACGTCCTGACTTTC
.	few	TRBV6-6	TRBJ2-5	CASSYELGEETQYF	TGTGCCAGCAGTTACGAGCTGGGGGAAGAGACCCAGTACTTC
.	many	TRBV4-3	TRBJ1-1	CASSQGGGREGTEAFF	TGCGCCAGCAGCCAAGGCGGGGGCAGGGAAGGCACTGAAGCTTTCTTT
TRBD1	.	TRBV15	TRBJ2-1	CATSGHAGTGNNEQFF	TGTGCCACCAGCGGACACGCCGGGACAGGCAACAATGAGCAGTTCTTC
.	.	TRBV4-1	TRBJ1-2	CASSQAEQDGCTF	TGCGCCAGCAGCCAGGCGGAACAGGACGGTTGCACCTTC
.	.	TRBV30	TRBJ1-3	CAWLRGGGNTIYF	TGTGCCTGGCTCCGGGGAGGTGGAAACACCATATATTTT
TRBD1	.	TRBV19	TRBJ2-2	CASTPGRQGANTGELFF	TGTGCCAGTACCCCAGGGCGGCAGGGGGCGAACACCGGGGAGCTGTTTTTT
.	.	TRBV5-8	TRBJ2-7	CASSFSDEQYF	TGTGCCAGCAGCTTCTCTGACGAGCAGTACTTC
.	once	TRBV6-1	TRBJ2-2	CASSGLRTGELFF	TGTGCCAGCAGTGGACTCCGGACCGGGGAGCTGTTTTTT
.	.	TRBV11-2	TRBJ1-5	CASSSPDGDNNQPQHF	TGTGCCAGCAGCAGCCCCGATGGGGACAACAATCAGCCCCAGCATTTT
TRBD2	few	TRBV9	TRBJ2-2	CASSVGLAGGTGELFF	TGTGCCAGCAGCGTAGGTCTAGCGGGGGGTACCGGGGAGCTGTTTTTT
.	.	TRBV20-1	TRBJ2-3	CSARPPGTQYF	TGCAGTGCCCGCCCCCCGGGCACGCAGTATTTT
.	.	TRBV6-5	TRBJ1-5	CASSYALNQPQHF	TGTGCCAGCAGTTACGCCCTCAATCAGCCCCAGCATTTT
TRBD1	.	TRBV5-1	TRBJ1-2	CASSRGTVGNNYGYTF	TGCGCCAGCAGCCGGGGGACAGTTGGGAATAACTATGGCTACACCTTC
TRBD2	few	TRBV28	TRBJ2-7	CASSPPGTSGRAAHEQYF	TGTGCCAGCAGCCCTCCCGGGACTAGCGGGAGGGCCGCCCACGAGCAGTACTTC
.	.	TRBV5-1	TRBJ2-5	CASSPLPGLRAETQYF	TGCGCCAGCAGCCCCCTCCCGGGACTCAGGGCGGAGACCCAGTACTTC
TRBD2	.	TRBV29-1	TRBJ2-3	CSVPGIAGGRADTQYF	TGCAGCGTCCCCGGGATAGCGGGAGGGCGGGCAGATACGCAGTATTTT
TRBD2	.	TRBV28	TRBJ2-1	CASSPEGLAGGPGSSYNEQFF	TGTGCCAGCAGTCCCGAGGGGCTAGCGGGAGGGCCCGGGAGCTCCTACAATGAGCAGTTCTTC
TRBD1	.	TRBV6-5	TRBJ2-7	CASTGGSSYEQYF	TGTGCCAGTACAGGGGGCAGCTCCTACGAGCAGTACTTC
TRBD1	few	TRBV5-4	TRBJ2-6	CASQPGGSGANVLTF	TGTGCCAGCCAACCAGGGGGCTCTGGGGCCAACGTCCTGACTTTC
TRBD1	.	TRBV19	TRBJ2-7	CASSMLGTDDEQYF	TGTGCCAGTAGTATGCTTGGGACAGACGACGAGCAGTACTTC